This paragraph reports one T cell receptor (beta chain). This table comes from immunoSEQ multiplex PCR, and its TCRdb copy is limited to in-frame clones, with some not included. The sample lists roughly 140,000 clones; over 80% were seen once. The time point was: blood 2 weeks post-SBRT. Described treatment: 15 Gy SBRT to primary tumor, nephrectomy 4 weeks later. The patient's renal cell carcinoma had clear cell pathology. The sample originates from a study of radiation and T cells in renal cell carcinoma. CDR3 length equals 15 residues. CDR1 and CDR2 (germline): LNHDA, SQIVND (reference sequence). V lost 1 base and J lost 5, with 11 bases in between.

This specimen consisted of blood, obtained from a patient whose treatment included radiotherapy and nephrectomy. This chain connects TRBV19 to TRBJ1-4; D unclear. This receptor was identified in a woman in her forties or fifties with renal cell carcinoma. CDR3 sequence reads: CASSIGVGENEKLFF. CDR3 DNA sequence: TGTGCCAGTAGTATAGGCGTTGGAGAAAATGAAAAACTGTTTTTT.